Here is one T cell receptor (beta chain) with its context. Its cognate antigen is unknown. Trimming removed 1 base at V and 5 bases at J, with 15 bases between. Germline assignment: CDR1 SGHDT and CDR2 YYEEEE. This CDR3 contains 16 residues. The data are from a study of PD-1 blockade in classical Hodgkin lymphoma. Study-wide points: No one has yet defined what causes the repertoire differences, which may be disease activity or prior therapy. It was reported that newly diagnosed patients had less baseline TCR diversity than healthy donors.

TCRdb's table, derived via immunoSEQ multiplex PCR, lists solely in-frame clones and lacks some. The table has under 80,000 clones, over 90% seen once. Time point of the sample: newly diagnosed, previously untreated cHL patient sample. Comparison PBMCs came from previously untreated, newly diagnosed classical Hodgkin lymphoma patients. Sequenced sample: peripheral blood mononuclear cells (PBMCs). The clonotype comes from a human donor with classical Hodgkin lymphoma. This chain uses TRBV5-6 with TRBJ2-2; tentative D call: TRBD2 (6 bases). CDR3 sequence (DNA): TGTGCCAGCAGCTTGAGTTGGGCTAGCGCGACCGGGGAGCTGTTTTTT. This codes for CASSLSWASATGELFF.